A single sample gave rise to the 22 T cell receptor beta chains below, sequenced in a study of cytomegalovirus exposure and HLA in healthy donors. Researchers ran the PCR with 60 Vbeta and 13 Jbeta primers. Data came from immunoSEQ multiplex PCR; TCRdb stores just in-frame clones and leaves some out. This table holds more than 200,000 clones, about three quarters found once. Sequences were obtained from PBMCs. The source is a man between 18 and 29 years old in good health and CMV-seronegative.

This chain links TRBV27 with TRBJ1-1, with a tentative D call TRBD1 (5 bases). The CDR3 is 13 amino acids. The V end lost 3 bases, the J end lost 4 bases, and 9 bases lay between the germline ends. CDR1 and CDR2 from the germline V gene are MNHEY and SMNVEV (reference sequence). CDR3 in DNA: TGTGCCAGCAGTTTTGACAGATTCACTGAAGCTTTCTTT. Its translation: CASSFDRFTEAFF.

This rearrangement joins TRBV11-2 to TRBJ2-7; 7 bases map to TRBD2. Germline V gene lookup returns CDR1 SGHAT and CDR2 FQNNGV. V shed 5 bases, J shed 2 bases, and the junction held 12 bases outside the gene matches. This CDR3 has 16 residues. The CDR3 loop is CASSPAGGRATYEQYF. CDR3 DNA: TGTGCCAGCAGCCCTGCCGGAGGGAGGGCTACCTACGAGCAGTACTTC.

The chain employs TRBV5-1 and TRBJ2-7; no clear D. V was shortened by 4 bases and J by 0 bases, with 14 bases between the two germline ends. This CDR3 region has 15 residues. Germline-derived CDR1 and CDR2 are SGHRS and YFSETQ. CDR3 coding DNA: TGCGCCAGCAGCCGTACTGGCGGCAGCTCCTACGAGCAGTACTTC. Residues: CASSRTGGSSYEQYF.

V is TRBV2 and J is TRBJ1-1; the D is unclear. The CDR3 is 12 amino acids. Germline CDR1 reads SNHLY; CDR2 reads FYNNEI. V was trimmed by 5 bases and J by 2 bases, leaving 6 bases between them. CDR3: CASSYRNTEAFF. The CDR3, as DNA: TGTGCCAGCAGTTACAGAAACACTGAAGCTTTCTTT.

The chain joins TRBV5-1 to TRBJ2-2; 7 nucleotides align to TRBD1. The CDR3 has 14 amino acids. Germline-derived CDR1 and CDR2 are SGHRS and YFSETQ. The ends lost 3 bases at V and 7 bases at J; junction bases unmatched: 6. The CDR3 coding sequence is TGCGCCAGCAGCTCCGACAGGGTTCACGGGGAGCTGTTTTTT. It encodes CASSSDRVHGELFF.

The V and J genes are TRBV29-1 and TRBJ1-3; D is unresolved. CDR1 and CDR2 (germline): SQVTM, ANQGSEA. Trimming removed 2 bases from V and 4 bases from J, with 15 bases in between. The CDR3 has 15 residues. In nucleotides, the CDR3 is TGCAGCGTTGAAAAGCTCACTAGATTGGGAAACACCATATATTTT. This codes for CSVEKLTRLGNTIYF.

The V and J genes are TRBV11-3 and TRBJ2-3; 10 positions agree with TRBD2. There are 15 residues in the CDR3. Germline CDR1 SGHNT, CDR2 YENEEA. Trimming at V came to 5 bases and at J to 4 bases, leaving 6 bases not matched to a gene. CDR3 DNA sequence: TGTGCCAGCAGCGCTAGCGGGAGAAGGTCAGATACGCAGTATTTT. This codes for CASSASGRRSDTQYF.

This clone came up once. This sequence joins TRBV5-3 and TRBJ2-6; 12 bases line up with TRBD1. TRBV5-3 is an ORF, and what it does is uncertain. The CDR3 is 18 residues long. After removal of 3 bases from V and 3 bases from J, the junction contained 7 bases not matched to a gene. The CDR3: CARSSPGQGAGGANVLTF. CDR3 nucleotides: TGTGCCAGAAGCTCCCCGGGACAGGGGGCAGGTGGGGCCAACGTCCTGACTTTC.

V gene TRBV4-2 combines with J gene TRBJ2-7; no definite D call. Trimming cost V 0 bases and J 2 bases, with 11 bases left between them. Germline assignment: CDR1 LGHNA and CDR2 YNFKEQ. This CDR3 is 15 amino acids long. The CDR3 DNA follows: TGTGCCAGCAGCCAAGATCTGGCCTCCCCCTACGAGCAGTACTTC. Protein product: CASSQDLASPYEQYF.

The rearrangement uses TRBV28 and TRBJ1-1; TRBD1 matches at 7 bases. V lost 5 bases, J lost 9 bases, and 9 bases stayed unmatched. CDR3 length: 13 amino acids. In germline, CDR1 is MDHEN, CDR2 SYDVKM. CDR3 amino acids: CASSTGAGPKAFF. In DNA form, the CDR3 reads TGTGCCAGCAGTACAGGGGCGGGCCCTAAAGCTTTCTTT.

In its sample, this clone was seen a few times. The gene calls are TRBV28 and TRBJ2-1; 9 nucleotides match TRBD1. Trimming cost V 7 bases and J 6 bases; bases outside gene matches: 13. CDR3 size: 16 residues. The germline CDR1 and CDR2 sequences are MDHEN and SYDVKM. CDR3 nucleotide sequence: TGTGCCAGCACGAAGGAAGGGACAGGGTTATTCAATGAGCAGTTCTTC. Translating gives CASTKEGTGLFNEQFF.

The rearrangement joins TRBV7-8 to TRBJ2-1, with 7 bases matching TRBD2. J lost 3 bases, V lost 0 bases, and 8 bases had no gene match. Germline assignment: CDR1 SGHVS and CDR2 FQNEAQ. The CDR3 spans 17 residues. The CDR3 DNA reads TGTGCCAGCAGCTTAGCGAGGTGGCTAGCGGACTACAATGAGCAGTTCTTC. The encoded protein is CASSLARWLADYNEQFF. Combining the CDR3 with reference TRBV7-8 and TRBJ2-1 gives the whole variable domain GAGVSQSPRYKVAKRGQDVALRCDPISGHVSLFWYQQALGQGPEFLTYFQNEAQLDKSGLPSDRFFAERPEGSVSTLKIQRTQQEDSAVYLCASSLARWLADYNEQFFGPGTRLTVL.

V usage is TRBV19 and J usage is TRBJ1-2; 7 positions match TRBD1. V lost 9 bases, J lost 8 bases, and 9 bases stayed unmatched. The CDR3 runs to 12 residues. The germline CDR1 and CDR2 sequences are LNHDA and SQIVND (reference sequence). The CDR3: CASPSGGKGYTF. The CDR3 DNA follows: TGTGCCAGCCCGTCAGGGGGGAAGGGCTACACCTTC.

This clone appeared once. The genes are TRBV12-5 and TRBJ1-5; D is possibly TRBD1 (6 bases). V was pared by 6 bases and J by 4 bases, with 16 bases between. The CDR3 is 15 amino acids. Germline loops: CDR1 LGHNT, CDR2 FRNRAP. This CDR3 reads CASGITGIGNQPQHF. The CDR3 nucleotides are TGTGCTAGTGGCATAACAGGGATTGGGAATCAGCCCCAGCATTTT. Full variable domain (missing parts from reference TRBV12-5 and TRBJ1-5): DARVTQTPRHKVTEMGQEVTMRCQPILGHNTVFWYRQTMMQGLELLAYFRNRAPLDDSGMPKDRFSAEMPDATLATLKIQPSEPRDSAVYFCASGITGIGNQPQHFGDGTRLSIL.

This clone has a handful of counts. The V gene is TRBV29-1, the J gene TRBJ2-1; D is ambiguous. V was shortened by 3 bases and J by 6 bases, with 12 bases between the two germline ends. Germline CDR1 and CDR2: SQVTM and ANQGSEA. This CDR3 is built from 13 residues. CDR3 region: CSVDLAVINEQFF. The CDR3 DNA reads as TGCAGCGTTGATCTGGCTGTAATCAATGAGCAGTTCTTC.

This clone was found once. The rearrangement uses TRBV5-5 and TRBJ2-7; D is perhaps TRBD1 (5 bases). V dropped 1 base and J dropped 1 base, with 9 bases sitting between them. The CDR3 length is 14 residues. The germline V gene has CDR1 SGHKS and CDR2 YYEKEE (reference sequence). This CDR3 reads CASSLSSGSYEQYF. Here the CDR3 DNA reads TGTGCCAGCAGCTTGTCGTCAGGGTCCTACGAGCAGTACTTC.

The chain combines TRBV7-3 with TRBJ2-1; 7 bases align to TRBD2. There are 14 residues in the CDR3. V shed 4 bases, J shed 5 bases, and the junction held 5 bases outside the gene matches. Germline V gene lookup returns CDR1 SGHTA and CDR2 FQGTGA. CDR3 in DNA: TGTGCCAGCAGCTCTCTAGGGACTAACAATGAGCAGTTCTTC. Its protein is CASSSLGTNNEQFF.

V and J are TRBV27 and TRBJ2-7; tentatively, D is TRBD1 (6 bases). V lost 0 bases and J lost 0, with 9 bases in between. The CDR3 totals 15 residues. The germline gives CDR1 MNHEY, CDR2 SMNVEV (reference sequence). The CDR3 region has the DNA TGTGCCAGCAGTTTATCCAGGGGAAGCTCCTACGAGCAGTACTTC. This translates into CASSLSRGSSYEQYF.

This clone was detected once. In nucleotides, the CDR3 is TGCACCAGCAGCCAGGCACGGGGACTAGCGGAGTCCTACGAGCAGTACTTC. This encodes CTSSQARGLAESYEQYF. The V gene is TRBV1, the J gene TRBJ2-7; TRBD2 was called by the table and not checked on the DNA. TRBV1 is reported as a pseudogene. The CDR3 sequence is 17 residues long.

This chain connects TRBV30 to TRBJ1-4; D is ambiguous. Germline CDR1 reads GTSNPN; CDR2 reads SVGIG (reference sequence). With 1 base removed from V and 10 bases from J, the gap between germline ends came to 25 bases. The CDR3 is made up of 17 amino acids. The CDR3 region has the DNA TGTGCCTGGAGTGCAAACGCCCAATCGGTTTTGGTCGGAAAACTGTTTTTT. Its translation is CAWSANAQSVLVGKLFF.

The table lists this clone with a few counts. The chain carries TRBV4-3 and TRBJ1-4; D remains ambiguous. The V and J ends lost 0 bases and 7 bases respectively, with 9 bases between them. This CDR3 is built from 14 residues. The germline CDR1 and CDR2 sequences are LGHNA and YSLEER. CDR3 region: CASSQEKWSEKLFF. As DNA, the CDR3 is TGCGCCAGCAGCCAAGAGAAGTGGAGTGAAAAACTGTTTTTT.

CDR3 loop: CASSQGLWTSGSIEQYF. The CDR3 bases are TGTGCCAGCAGCCAAGGTCTGTGGACTAGCGGGAGTATCGAGCAGTACTTC. This chain connects TRBV14 to TRBJ2-7; TRBD2 matches 13 bases. The CDR3 extends over 17 amino acids. V gave up 1 base and J gave up 6 bases; unmatched junction bases: 9. Germline values: CDR1 SGHDN, CDR2 FVKESK.